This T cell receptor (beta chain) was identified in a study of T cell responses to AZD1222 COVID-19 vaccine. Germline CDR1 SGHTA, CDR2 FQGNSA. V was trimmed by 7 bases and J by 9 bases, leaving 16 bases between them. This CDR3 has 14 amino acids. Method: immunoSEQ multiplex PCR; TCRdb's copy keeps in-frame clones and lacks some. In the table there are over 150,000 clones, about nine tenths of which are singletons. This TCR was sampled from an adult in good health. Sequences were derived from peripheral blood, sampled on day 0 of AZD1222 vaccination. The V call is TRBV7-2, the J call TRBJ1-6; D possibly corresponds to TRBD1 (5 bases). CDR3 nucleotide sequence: TGTGCCAGCACACGGGGGGGTGAGCGTTCACCCCTCCACTTT. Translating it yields CASTRGGERSPLHF.